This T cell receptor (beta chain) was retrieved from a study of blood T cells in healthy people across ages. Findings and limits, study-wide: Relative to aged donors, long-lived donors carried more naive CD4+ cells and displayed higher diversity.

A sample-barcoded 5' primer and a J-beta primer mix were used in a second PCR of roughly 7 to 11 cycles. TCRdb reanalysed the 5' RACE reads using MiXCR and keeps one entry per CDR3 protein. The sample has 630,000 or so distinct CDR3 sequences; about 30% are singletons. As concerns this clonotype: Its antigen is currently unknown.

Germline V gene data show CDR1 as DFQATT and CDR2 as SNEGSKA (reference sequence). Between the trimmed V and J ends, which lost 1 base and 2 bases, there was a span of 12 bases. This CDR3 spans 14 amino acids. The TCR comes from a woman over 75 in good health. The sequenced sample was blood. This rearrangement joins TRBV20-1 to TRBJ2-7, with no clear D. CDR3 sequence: CSARAPSSPYEQYF. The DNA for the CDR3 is TGCAGTGCTAGAGCTCCCTCTTCCCCCTACGAGCAGTACTTC.